The 10 T cell receptor beta chains below were found in one sample sequenced in a study of blood T cell repertoires in COVID-19. The assay was immunoSEQ multiplex PCR, and TCRdb's table has in-frame clones only and misses some. Counted here are approximately 100,000 clones, 71% occurring once; the ten biggest clones make up about 1%. Material for sequencing was peripheral blood. The receptor source for this set is a human donor with acute or convalescent COVID-19. The donor label of this sample is uncertain.

This clone was counted a few times. The chain recombines TRBV4-1 with TRBJ1-3; the match to TRBD1 covers 9 bases. The V segment lost 3 bases and the J segment 0 bases; nucleotides outside the gene matches: 0. Germline CDR1 is MGHRA and CDR2 is YSYEKL. There are 15 residues in the CDR3. CDR3 residues: CASSQTGGSGNTIYF. The CDR3 bases are TGCGCCAGCAGCCAGACAGGGGGCTCTGGAAACACCATATATTTT.

CDR3: CASSLLSLGGQWNTEAFF. Here the CDR3 DNA reads TGTGCCAGCAGCCTACTATCCCTGGGGGGGCAATGGAACACTGAAGCTTTCTTT. The genes are TRBV14 and TRBJ1-1, with D perhaps TRBD1 (6 bases). Germline CDR1 and CDR2: SGHDN and FVKESK. V lost 4 bases and J 1 base, leaving 22 bases between the germline ends. The CDR3 is 18 residues long.

This chain uses TRBV18 with TRBJ2-1, with D possibly matching TRBD1 (5 bases). The CDR3 is 13 residues long. Per germline, CDR1 KGHSH and CDR2 LQKENI. Trimming took 3 bases from V and 8 from J, leaving 11 bases between them. The CDR3 coding sequence is TGTGCCAGCTCACCTCAGGGTATGGATGAGCAGTTCTTC. Translating gives CASSPQGMDEQFF.

V and J are TRBV12-3 or TRBV12-4 and TRBJ2-3; D ambiguous. With 5 bases removed from V and 0 bases from J, the gap between germline ends came to 6 bases. The CDR3 runs to 13 residues. CDR3 DNA sequence: TGTGCCAGCAGTGAGAGCAGCACAGATACGCAGTATTTT. It codes for CASSESSTDTQYF.

The V gene is TRBV4-1, the J gene TRBJ2-1, with D maybe TRBD1 (6 bases). CDR1 and CDR2 (germline): MGHRA, YSYEKL. Trimming took off 0 bases at V and 0 bases at J, with 9 bases between the two ends. This CDR3 has 16 residues. In nucleotides, the CDR3 is TGCGCCAGCAGCCAAGATGGGGGCAGCTCCTACAATGAGCAGTTCTTC. Amino acid sequence: CASSQDGGSSYNEQFF.

This chain uses TRBV5-5 with TRBJ1-2; 9 bases fit TRBD1. V was clipped by 5 bases and J by 1 base; unmatched bases: 6. The length of the CDR3 is 15 residues. Germline V gene sequence: CDR1 SGHKS, CDR2 YYEKEE (reference sequence). In nucleotides, the CDR3 is TGTGCCAGCAGTCCCGGGACAGGGCTTAACTATGGCTACACCTTC. This codes for CASSPGTGLNYGYTF.

The V call is TRBV6-1, the J call TRBJ2-1; 7 nucleotides align to TRBD1. V trimming: 4 bases; J trimming: 0 bases; junction bases outside the gene matches: 9. The CDR3 totals 17 residues. Germline assignment: CDR1 MNHNS and CDR2 SASEGT. CDR3 bases: TGTGCCAGCAGTGCTTCGACAGGGTTGAGCTCCTACAATGAGCAGTTCTTC. This codes for CASSASTGLSSYNEQFF.

Only a few counts were recorded for this clone. This rearrangement joins TRBV3-1 (or the pseudogene TRBV3-2) to TRBJ2-7, with D possibly matching TRBD2 (5 bases). V lost 1 base and J lost 7, with 11 bases in between. The CDR3 is 13 amino acids. Germline values: CDR1 LGHDT, CDR2 YNNKEL (reference sequence). Here the CDR3 DNA reads TGTGCCAGCAGCCAAGGCCGGACGGGGGAGCAGTACGTC. Translated: CASSQGRTGEQYV.

The chain links TRBV2 to TRBJ2-1; a weak D match, TRBD1 (6 bases). The germline V gene encodes CDR1 SNHLY and CDR2 FYNNEI. V was shortened by 7 bases and J by 0 bases, with 16 bases between the two germline ends. CDR3 length: 16 amino acids. CDR3 residues: CASKAETGGSYNEQFF. For the CDR3, the DNA is TGTGCCAGCAAAGCTGAGACAGGAGGCTCCTACAATGAGCAGTTCTTC.

This clone appeared a few times. The rearrangement links TRBV18 to TRBJ2-5; D unresolved. Germline CDR1 and CDR2: KGHSH and LQKENI. The length of the CDR3 is 15 residues. Trimming pared 3 bases from V and 1 base from J, leaving 12 bases between. The CDR3 DNA follows: TGTGCCAGCTCACCGATAGCTAACTCCCAAGAGACCCAGTACTTC. Its protein product is CASSPIANSQETQYF.